The present T cell receptor (beta chain) was sequenced within a study of T cells in Graves' hyperthyroidism and ophthalmopathy. Study results and limitations: A median around 6.4 months before onset, the model predicted ophthalmopathy.

Researchers amplified the TCR beta CDR3 regions from RNA transcripts. HTBI primers were employed in a first-round RT-PCR of the TCR CDR3. TCRdb itself ran the multiplex PCR reads through MiXCR, one entry per CDR3 protein. The profile shows 400,000 to 600,000 distinct CDR3 sequences, about 16% of them singletons. Cells are PBMCs isolated from around 9.4 ml of fresh blood. This clonotype appeared many times. Its antigen is not identified. This CDR3 comprises 14 residues. The V gene lost 2 bases and the J gene lost 3 bases, with 7 bases spanning the gap. Per the germline V gene, CDR1 is KGHSH and CDR2 is LQKENI.

The origin of this receptor is a woman aged 25-40 years with Graves' ophthalmopathy. V is TRBV18 and J is TRBJ2-2; D gene ambiguous. The sequenced sample was blood. Here the CDR3 reads CASSPASDTGELFF. In DNA, the CDR3 is TGTGCCAGCTCACCAGCTTCGGACACCGGGGAGCTGTTTTTT.